This T cell receptor (beta chain) originates from a study of T cells after yellow fever vaccination. Study-wide points: The study re-detected most primary-vaccination clones after the booster (96% CD4, just over 85% CD8).

A 5'RACE template-switching step, the method used to make TCR cDNA, added a universal primer site and UMIs. MiXCR, applied by TCRdb to the 5' RACE reads, yields one record per CDR3 protein. The sample shows 300,000 to 450,000 distinct CDR3 sequences, approximately 8% of them seen only once. This clonotype has just a few counts. Its target is not known. The material sequenced was PBMCs, taken around 45 days after the first yellow fever vaccination. This TCR was sampled from a man younger than 30 who received the YFV17D yellow fever vaccine.

CDR3 nucleotide sequence: TGTGCCAGCAGCCAACTGACTAGTCCGAGGGAGCTGTTTTTT. Amino acids: CASSQLTSPRELFF. V and J are TRBV3-1 and TRBJ2-2, with a tentative D call TRBD2 (6 bases). Trimming removed 2 bases at V and 9 bases at J, with 13 bases between. The CDR3 is 14 residues long. Germline CDR1 LGHDT, CDR2 YNNKEL (reference sequence).